The T cell receptor (beta chain) described here comes from a study of Tregs in tolerant kidney transplant recipients. Notes on the study in general: Validation in larger populations is needed because few patients were studied. Expanding Tregs on activated donor B cells appeared to best identify donor-specific TCRbeta clones.

Germline V CDR1 and CDR2: LGHNT, FRNRAP. This CDR3 is 12 amino acids long. V lost 4 bases and J lost 8, with 10 bases in between. Sequenced by immunoSEQ multiplex PCR; TCRdb stores in-frame clones only, minus some. The data show 200,000 to 300,000 clones, with around 81% seen just once and roughly 0.67% held by the top ten. To note about this clone: The target antigen is unknown.

Unstimulated Tregs (CD4+CD25+CD127-) and CD4+CD25- non-Tregs were sorted from PBMCs. The sequence derives from a human donor in good health. The V and J genes are TRBV12-5 and TRBJ2-3; D gene uncertain. Specimen: CD4+ T cells from blood. The CDR3 spells CASGSPVGTQYF. CDR3 sequence (DNA): TGTGCTAGTGGTTCGCCAGTTGGTACGCAGTATTTT.